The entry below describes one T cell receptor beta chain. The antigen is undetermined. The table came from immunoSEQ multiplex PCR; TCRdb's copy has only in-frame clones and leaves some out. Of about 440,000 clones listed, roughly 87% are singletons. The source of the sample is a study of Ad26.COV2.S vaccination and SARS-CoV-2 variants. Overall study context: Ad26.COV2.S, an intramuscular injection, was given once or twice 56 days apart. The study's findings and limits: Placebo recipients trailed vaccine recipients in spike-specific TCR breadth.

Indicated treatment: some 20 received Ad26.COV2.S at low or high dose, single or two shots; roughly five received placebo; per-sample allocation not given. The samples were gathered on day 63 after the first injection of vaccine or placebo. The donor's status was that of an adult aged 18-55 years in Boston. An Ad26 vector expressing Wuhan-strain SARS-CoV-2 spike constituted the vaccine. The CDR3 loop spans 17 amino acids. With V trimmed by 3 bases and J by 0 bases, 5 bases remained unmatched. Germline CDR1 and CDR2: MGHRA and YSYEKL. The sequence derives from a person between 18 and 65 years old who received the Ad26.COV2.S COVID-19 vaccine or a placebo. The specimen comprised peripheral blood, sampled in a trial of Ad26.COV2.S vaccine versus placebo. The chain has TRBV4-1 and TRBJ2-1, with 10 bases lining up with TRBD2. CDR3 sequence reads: CASSQRASGGSYNEQFF. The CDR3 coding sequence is TGCGCCAGCAGCCAGCGGGCTAGCGGGGGCTCCTACAATGAGCAGTTCTTC.